This T cell receptor beta chain was obtained from a study of shared clonotypes between healthy human individuals. General study points: The study's rarefaction showed incomplete sorted-subset sequencing despite large depth. In a handful of donors, around 5% of naive CD4 clonotypes appeared in common.

In regard to this clone: What it binds is unknown.

Terminally differentiated effector memory CD45RA+ cells were excluded by CCR7 positive selection of CD45RO-negative cells. From germline, CDR1 is LNHDA and CDR2 SQIVND (reference sequence). Trimming shortened V by 5 bases and J by 6 bases, and 20 bases separated the two germline ends. The CDR3 runs to 16 residues. Produced via immunoSEQ multiplex PCR; TCRdb's table is partial and in-frame only. This repertoire shows some 2 million clones, less than 95% found once; its top ten account for about 1.1%. Sequencing used naive CD8+ T cells sorted from blood. The genes are TRBV19 and TRBJ1-5; possible D gene TRBD1, 5 bases. The clonotype was recovered from a young man in good health. CDR3 in amino acids: CASSANPREVSQPQHF. CDR3 DNA: TGTGCCAGTAGTGCTAACCCCAGGGAAGTGAGTCAGCCCCAGCATTTT.